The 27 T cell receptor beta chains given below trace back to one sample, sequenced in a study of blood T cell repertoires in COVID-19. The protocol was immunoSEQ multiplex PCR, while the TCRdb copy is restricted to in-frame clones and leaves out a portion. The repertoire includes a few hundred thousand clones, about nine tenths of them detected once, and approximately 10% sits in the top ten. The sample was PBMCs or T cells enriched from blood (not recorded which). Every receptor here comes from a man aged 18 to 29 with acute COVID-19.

Written as DNA, the CDR3 is TGTGCTTCTCAGGTGAACCCCATGGGCAATGAGCAGTTCTTC. Translating it yields CASQVNPMGNEQFF. This rearrangement joins TRBV5-6 to TRBJ2-1; D remains ambiguous. The CDR3 runs 14 residues. The V gene's germline CDR1 is SGHDT and CDR2 YYEEEE.

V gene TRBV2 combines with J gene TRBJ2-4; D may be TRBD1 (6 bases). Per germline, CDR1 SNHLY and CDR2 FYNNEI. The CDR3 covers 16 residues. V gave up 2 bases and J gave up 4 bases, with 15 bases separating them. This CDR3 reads CASSERDTQLKNIQYF. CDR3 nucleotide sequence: TGTGCCAGCAGTGAAAGGGACACCCAGCTAAAAAACATTCAGTACTTC.

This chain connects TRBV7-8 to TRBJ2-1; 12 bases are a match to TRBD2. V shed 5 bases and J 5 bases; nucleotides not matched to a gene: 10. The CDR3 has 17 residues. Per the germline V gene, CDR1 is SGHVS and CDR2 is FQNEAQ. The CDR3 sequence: CASSRRLAGDDDNEQFF. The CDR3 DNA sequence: TGTGCCAGCAGCCGCCGACTAGCGGGAGACGATGACAATGAGCAGTTCTTC. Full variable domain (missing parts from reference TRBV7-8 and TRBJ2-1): GAGVSQSPRYKVAKRGQDVALRCDPISGHVSLFWYQQALGQGPEFLTYFQNEAQLDKSGLPSDRFFAERPEGSVSTLKIQRTQQEDSAVYLCASSRRLAGDDDNEQFFGPGTRLTVL.

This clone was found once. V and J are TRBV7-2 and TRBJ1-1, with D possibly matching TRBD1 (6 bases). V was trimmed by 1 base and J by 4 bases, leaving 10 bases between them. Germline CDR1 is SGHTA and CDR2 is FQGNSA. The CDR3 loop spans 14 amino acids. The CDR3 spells CASSLGRGGTEAFF. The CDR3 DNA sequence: TGTGCCAGCAGCTTAGGTCGAGGGGGCACTGAAGCTTTCTTT. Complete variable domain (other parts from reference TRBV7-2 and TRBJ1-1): GAGVSQSPSNKVTEKGKDVELRCDPISGHTALYWYRQSLGQGLEFLIYFQGNSAPDKSGLPSDRFSAERTGGSVSTLTIQRTQQEDSAVYLCASSLGRGGTEAFFGQGTRLTVV.

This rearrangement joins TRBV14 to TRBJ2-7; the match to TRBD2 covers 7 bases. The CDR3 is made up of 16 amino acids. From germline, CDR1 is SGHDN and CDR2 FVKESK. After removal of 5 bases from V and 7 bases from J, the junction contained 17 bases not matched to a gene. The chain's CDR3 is CASSTQELAGVGEQYF. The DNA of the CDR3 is TGTGCCAGCAGCACGCAGGAACTCGCGGGAGTTGGGGAGCAGTACTTC.

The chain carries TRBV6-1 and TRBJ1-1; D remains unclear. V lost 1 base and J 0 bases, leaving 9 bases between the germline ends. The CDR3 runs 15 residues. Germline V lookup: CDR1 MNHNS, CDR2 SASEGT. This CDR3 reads CASSEVRVMNTEAFF. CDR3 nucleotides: TGTGCCAGCAGTGAAGTGCGGGTCATGAACACTGAAGCTTTCTTT.

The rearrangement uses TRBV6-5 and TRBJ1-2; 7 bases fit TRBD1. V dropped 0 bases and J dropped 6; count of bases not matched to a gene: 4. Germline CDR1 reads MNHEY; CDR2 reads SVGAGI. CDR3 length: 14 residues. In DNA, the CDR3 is TGTGCCAGCAGTTACTCAGGGGGCTCCGATGGCTACACCTTC. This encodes CASSYSGGSDGYTF.

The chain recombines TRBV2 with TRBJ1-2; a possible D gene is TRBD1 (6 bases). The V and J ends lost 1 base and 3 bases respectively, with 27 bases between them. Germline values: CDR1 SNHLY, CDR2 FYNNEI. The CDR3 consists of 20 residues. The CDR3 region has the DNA TGTGCCAGCAGTGAAGAGTTGGGGGGGCGATTTACCCGCCCAGACTATGGCTACACCTTC. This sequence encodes CASSEELGGRFTRPDYGYTF.

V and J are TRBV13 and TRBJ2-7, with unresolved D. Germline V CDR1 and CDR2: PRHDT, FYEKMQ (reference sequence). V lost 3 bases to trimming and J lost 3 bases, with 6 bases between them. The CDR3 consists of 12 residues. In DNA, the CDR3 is TGTGCCAGCAGCTTTGGCCTCTACGAGCAGTACTTC. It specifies CASSFGLYEQYF.

The CDR3 sequence: CASSYGDYSTDTQYF. The CDR3 coding sequence is TGTGCCAGCAGTTACGGGGACTATAGCACAGATACGCAGTATTTT. The chain joins TRBV6-2 or TRBV6-3 to TRBJ2-3; 7 positions match TRBD2. The length of the CDR3 is 15 residues. The germline CDR1 and CDR2 sequences are MNHEY and SVGEGT. The trim removed 2 bases at V and 0 bases at J, leaving 2 bases unmatched.

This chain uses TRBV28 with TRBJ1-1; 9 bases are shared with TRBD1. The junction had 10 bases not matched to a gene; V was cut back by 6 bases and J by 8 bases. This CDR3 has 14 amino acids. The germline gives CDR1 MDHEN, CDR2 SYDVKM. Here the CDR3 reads CASSHLGQGPEAFF. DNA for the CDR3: TGTGCCAGCAGCCACTTGGGACAGGGCCCAGAAGCTTTCTTT.

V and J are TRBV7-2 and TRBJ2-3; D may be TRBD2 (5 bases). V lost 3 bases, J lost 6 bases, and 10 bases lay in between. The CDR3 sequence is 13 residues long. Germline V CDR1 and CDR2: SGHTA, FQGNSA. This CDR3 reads CASSLARRDTQYF. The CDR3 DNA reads TGTGCCAGCAGCTTGGCCCGGAGGGATACGCAGTATTTT.

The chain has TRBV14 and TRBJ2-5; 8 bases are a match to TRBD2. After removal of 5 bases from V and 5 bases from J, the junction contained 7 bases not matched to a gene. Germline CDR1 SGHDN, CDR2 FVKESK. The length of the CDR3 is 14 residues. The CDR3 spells CASSVSGKSETQYF. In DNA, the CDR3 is TGTGCCAGCAGCGTTAGCGGGAAAAGTGAGACCCAGTACTTC.

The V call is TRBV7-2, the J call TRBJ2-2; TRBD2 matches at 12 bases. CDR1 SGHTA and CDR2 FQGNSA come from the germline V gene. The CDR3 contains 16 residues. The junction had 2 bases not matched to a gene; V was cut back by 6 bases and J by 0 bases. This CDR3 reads CASSLAGGTNTGELFF. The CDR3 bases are TGTGCCAGCAGTCTAGCGGGAGGGACGAACACCGGGGAGCTGTTTTTT. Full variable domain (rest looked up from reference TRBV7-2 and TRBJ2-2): GAGVSQSPSNKVTEKGKDVELRCDPISGHTALYWYRQSLGQGLEFLIYFQGNSAPDKSGLPSDRFSAERTGGSVSTLTIQRTQQEDSAVYLCASSLAGGTNTGELFFGEGSRLTVL.

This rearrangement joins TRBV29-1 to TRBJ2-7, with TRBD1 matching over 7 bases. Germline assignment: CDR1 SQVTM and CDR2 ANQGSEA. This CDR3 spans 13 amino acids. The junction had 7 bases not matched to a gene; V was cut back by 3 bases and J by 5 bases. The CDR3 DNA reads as TGCAGCGTTGAGGCACAGGGGAACCACGAGCAGTACTTC. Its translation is CSVEAQGNHEQYF.

CDR3 coding DNA: TGTGCCAGCAGTTTAGGCGGGAGGGACGAGCAGTTCTTC. Its protein is CASSLGGRDEQFF. This rearrangement joins TRBV12-3 or TRBV12-4 to TRBJ2-1, with 9 nucleotides matching TRBD2. J lost 10 bases, V lost 1 base, and 2 bases had no gene match. This CDR3 comprises 13 residues.

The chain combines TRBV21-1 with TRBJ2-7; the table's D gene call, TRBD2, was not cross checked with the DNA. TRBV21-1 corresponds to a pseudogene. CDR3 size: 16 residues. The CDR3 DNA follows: TGTGCCAGCAGCGTATCTAGCGAGTTGGCGGCCTACGCGCAGTACTTC. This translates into CASSVSSELAAYAQYF.

CDR3 in amino acids: CASSFEDGEETQYF. As DNA, the CDR3 is TGTGCCAGCAGCTTCGAAGATGGAGAAGAGACCCAGTACTTC. This chain uses TRBV5-4 with TRBJ2-5; unclear D gene. The CDR3 consists of 14 residues. In germline, CDR1 is SGHNT, CDR2 YYREEE (reference sequence). V was pared by 2 bases and J by 3 bases, with 11 bases between.

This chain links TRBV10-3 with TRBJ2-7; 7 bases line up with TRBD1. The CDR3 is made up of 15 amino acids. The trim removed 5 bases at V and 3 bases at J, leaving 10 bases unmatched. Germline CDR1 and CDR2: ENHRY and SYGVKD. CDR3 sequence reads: CAISKQGLGVYEQYF. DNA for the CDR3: TGTGCCATCAGTAAACAGGGGTTAGGTGTCTACGAGCAGTACTTC.

The CDR3 region is CASSYTGLLNFPLHF. CDR3 bases: TGTGCCAGCAGTTATACGGGACTCTTAAATTTTCCCCTCCACTTT. The V gene is TRBV6-5, the J gene TRBJ1-6; tentatively, D is TRBD1 (5 bases). CDR1 and CDR2 from the germline V gene are MNHEY and SVGAGI. V dropped 3 bases and J dropped 13 bases, with 19 bases sitting between them. The length of the CDR3 is 15 residues.

The CDR3 here is CASSDWDREDNEQFF. CDR3 nucleotides: TGTGCCAGCAGTGATTGGGACAGGGAGGACAATGAGCAGTTCTTC. V gene TRBV25-1 combines with J gene TRBJ2-1; 9 bases match TRBD1. V lost 3 bases and J lost 5; bases outside the gene matches: 5. The CDR3 extends over 15 amino acids. The germline CDR1 and CDR2 sequences are MGHDK and SYGVNS.

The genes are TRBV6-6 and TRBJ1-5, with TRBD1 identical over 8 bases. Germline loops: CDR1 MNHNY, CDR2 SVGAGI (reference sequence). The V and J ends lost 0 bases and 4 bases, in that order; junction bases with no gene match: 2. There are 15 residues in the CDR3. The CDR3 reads CASSYSGQGNQPQHF. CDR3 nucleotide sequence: TGTGCCAGCAGTTACTCTGGACAGGGTAATCAGCCCCAGCATTTT.

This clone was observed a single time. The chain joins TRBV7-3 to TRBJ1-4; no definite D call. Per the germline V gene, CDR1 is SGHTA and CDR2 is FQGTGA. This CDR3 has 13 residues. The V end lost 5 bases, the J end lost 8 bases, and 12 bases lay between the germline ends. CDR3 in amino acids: CASSVTLGEKLFF. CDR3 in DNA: TGTGCCAGCAGCGTGACCCTCGGGGAAAAACTGTTTTTT.

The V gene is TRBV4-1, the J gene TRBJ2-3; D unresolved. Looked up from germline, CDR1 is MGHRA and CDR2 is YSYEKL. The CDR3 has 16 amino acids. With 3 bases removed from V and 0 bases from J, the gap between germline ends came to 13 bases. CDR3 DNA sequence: TGCGCCAGCAGCCAGGCGGTAGTGTCAAGCACAGATACGCAGTATTTT. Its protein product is CASSQAVVSSTDTQYF.

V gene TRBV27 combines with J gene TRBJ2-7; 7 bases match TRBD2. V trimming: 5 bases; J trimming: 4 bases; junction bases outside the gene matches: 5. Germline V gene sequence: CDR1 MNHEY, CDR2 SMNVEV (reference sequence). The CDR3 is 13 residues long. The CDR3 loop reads CASSEGGLYEQYF. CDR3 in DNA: TGTGCCAGCAGTGAGGGAGGGCTTTACGAGCAGTACTTC.

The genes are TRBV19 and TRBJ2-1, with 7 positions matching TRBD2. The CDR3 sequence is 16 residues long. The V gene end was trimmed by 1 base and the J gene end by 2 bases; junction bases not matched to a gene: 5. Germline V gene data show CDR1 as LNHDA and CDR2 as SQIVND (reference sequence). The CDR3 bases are TGTGCCAGTAGTATAGTTATGGGGGGGGCCTACAATGAGCAGTTCTTC. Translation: CASSIVMGGAYNEQFF.

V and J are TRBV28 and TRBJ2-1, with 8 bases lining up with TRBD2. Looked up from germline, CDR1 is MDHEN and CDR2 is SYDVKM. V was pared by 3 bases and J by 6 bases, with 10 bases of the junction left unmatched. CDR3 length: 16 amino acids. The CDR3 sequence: CASSLGLGGGSNEQFF. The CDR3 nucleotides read TGTGCCAGCAGTTTGGGACTAGGGGGGGGGAGCAATGAGCAGTTCTTC.